This T cell receptor (beta chain) was captured by sequencing in a study of human T cells and chemical hapten exposure. TCRdb re-called the RACE reads with MiXCR, one entry per CDR3 protein. The sample has roughly 40,000 distinct CDR3 sequences, roughly 13% seen once. Indicated time point: patch test 3, about 24 weeks after DPC sensitization. Treatment reported: therapeutic diphenylcyclopropenone sensitization with weekly scalp DPC. Before extraction, the whole blood was not fractionated, and total RNA was taken from it. This clonotype was counted at least ten times. This CDR3 is built from 13 residues. The germline V gene encodes CDR1 SGDLS and CDR2 YYNGEE. V was shortened by 1 base and J by 0 bases, with 4 bases between the two germline ends.

This specimen was whole blood, taken in connection with sensitization to the hapten diphenylcyclopropenone (DPC). This rearrangement joins TRBV9 to TRBJ1-1; D unclear. The sequence was obtained from a middle-aged woman with alopecia areata. Some clones in this sample may be carry-over from other donors' samples. The DNA of the CDR3 is TGTGCCAGCAGCGTACAAATGAACACTGAAGCTTTCTTT. This encodes CASSVQMNTEAFF.